The T cell receptor (beta chain) under discussion was sequenced for a study of cytomegalovirus exposure and HLA in healthy donors. Background on the study: Out of 180 million or so T cells, an earlier analysis found more than 95 million unique TCR beta sequences in total. Points from the study as a whole: Earlier analysis looked at TCR beta V segments, and most were productive about 87% or about 30% of the time. Analysis performed later found under 20,000 TCR beta sequences associated with HLA alleles at 0.05 false discovery rate. CMV serostatus was the sole immune exposure data available.

Trimming took off 0 bases at V and 6 bases at J, with 6 bases between the two ends. This CDR3 comprises 12 residues. The V gene's germline CDR1 is MNHEY and CDR2 SVGAGI. Notes on this clone: As yet, its antigen is unknown.

Both 60 Vbeta primers and 13 Jbeta primers went into the PCR. Generated by immunoSEQ multiplex PCR, the TCRdb table keeps only in-frame clones and is missing some. The sample lists 190,000 or so clones; over 75% were seen once. The chain recombines TRBV6-5 with TRBJ2-7; D is ambiguous. This receptor was obtained from a boy aged 2 to 10 in good health and CMV-seronegative. Sequencing input: PBMCs. CDR3: CASSYSHGEQYF. Here the CDR3 DNA reads TGTGCCAGCAGTTACTCCCACGGCGAGCAGTACTTC.